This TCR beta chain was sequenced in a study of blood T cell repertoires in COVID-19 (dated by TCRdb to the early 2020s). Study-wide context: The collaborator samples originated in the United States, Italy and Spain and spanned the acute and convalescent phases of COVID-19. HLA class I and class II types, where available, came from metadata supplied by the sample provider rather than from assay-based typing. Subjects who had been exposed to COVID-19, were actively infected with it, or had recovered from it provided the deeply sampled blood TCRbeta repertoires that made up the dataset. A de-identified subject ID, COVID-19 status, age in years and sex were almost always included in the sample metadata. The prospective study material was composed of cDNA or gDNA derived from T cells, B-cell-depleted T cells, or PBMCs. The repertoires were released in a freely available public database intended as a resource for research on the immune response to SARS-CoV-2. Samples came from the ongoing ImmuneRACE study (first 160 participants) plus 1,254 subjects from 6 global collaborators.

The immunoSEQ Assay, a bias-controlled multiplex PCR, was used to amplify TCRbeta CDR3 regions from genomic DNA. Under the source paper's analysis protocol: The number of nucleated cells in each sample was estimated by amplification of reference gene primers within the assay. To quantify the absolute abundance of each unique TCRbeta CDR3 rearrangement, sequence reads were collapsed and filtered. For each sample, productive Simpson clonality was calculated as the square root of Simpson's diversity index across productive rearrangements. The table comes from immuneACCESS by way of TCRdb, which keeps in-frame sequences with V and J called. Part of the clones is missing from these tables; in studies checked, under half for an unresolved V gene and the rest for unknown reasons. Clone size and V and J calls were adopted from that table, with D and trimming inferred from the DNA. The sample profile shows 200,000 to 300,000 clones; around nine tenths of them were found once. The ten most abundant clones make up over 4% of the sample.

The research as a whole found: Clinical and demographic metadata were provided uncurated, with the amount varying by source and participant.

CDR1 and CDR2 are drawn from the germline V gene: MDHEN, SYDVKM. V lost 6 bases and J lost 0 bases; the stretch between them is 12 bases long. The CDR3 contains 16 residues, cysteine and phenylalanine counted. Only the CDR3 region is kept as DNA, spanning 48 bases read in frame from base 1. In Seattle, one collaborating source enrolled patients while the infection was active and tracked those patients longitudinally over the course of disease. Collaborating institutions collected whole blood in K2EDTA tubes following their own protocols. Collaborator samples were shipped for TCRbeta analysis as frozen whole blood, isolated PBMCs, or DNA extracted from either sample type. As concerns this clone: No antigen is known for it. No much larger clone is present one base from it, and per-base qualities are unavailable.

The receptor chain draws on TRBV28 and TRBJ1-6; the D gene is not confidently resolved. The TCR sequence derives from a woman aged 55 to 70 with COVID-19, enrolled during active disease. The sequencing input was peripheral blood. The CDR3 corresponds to CASRNSGGSYNSPLHF. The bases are TGTGCCAGCAGAAATTCAGGTGGCTCCTATAATTCACCCCTCCACTTT.